The clone carrying this TCR beta chain was counted many times. Its antigen is currently unknown. The data stem from a study of T cells in Graves' hyperthyroidism and ophthalmopathy. Amplification targeted TCR beta CDR3 regions from RNA transcripts. During a first-round RT-PCR of the TCR CDR3, the HTBI primer set was used. Each CDR3 protein gets one entry after TCRdb re-called the multiplex PCR reads with MiXCR. The table shows roughly 330,000 distinct CDR3 sequences, with approximately 16% occurring only once. Study results and limitations: Blood held most thyroid clonotypes expanded above 0.001 frequency. A model of 13 V-J pairs discriminated ophthalmopathy from stable hyperthyroidism.

This CDR3 region has 14 residues. CDR1 and CDR2 (germline): GTSNPN, SVGIG (reference sequence). Deletions cut 6 bases from V and 3 bases from J, with 17 bases between. Uncontrolled infection, other autoimmune disease, pregnancy or lactation led to exclusion. From around 11 ml of fresh peripheral blood, PBMCs were isolated. This chain joins TRBV30 and TRBJ1-2; D may be TRBD1 (6 bases). Material for sequencing was blood. This receptor was taken from a man aged 30 to 39 with Graves' hyperthyroidism. CDR3 sequence reads: CACSTGGAYYGYTF. The CDR3 DNA follows: TGTGCCTGCTCGACGGGGGGGGCGTACTATGGCTACACCTTC.